Sequencing of this TCR beta chain was carried out in a study of blood T cells in healthy people across ages. The CDR3 runs to 16 residues. The donors, healthy Caucasians from Russia, were aged roughly 6 to 95. Per sample, at least 5.5 micrograms of total RNA were extracted. Study-level results: PBMCs left unsorted prevented a conclusive naive versus antigen-experienced comparison. The unknown donor CMV status may have confounded expanded clonotype changes.

Primed by a sample-barcoded 5' primer and a J-beta primer mix, a second PCR proceeded for roughly 7 to 12 cycles. TCRdb re-called the 5' RACE reads with MiXCR, one entry per CDR3 protein. The data show about 940,000 distinct CDR3 sequences, around 49% seen once. About this clonotype itself: The antigen remains unidentified.

The gene calls are TRBV12-3 or TRBV12-4 and TRBJ2-7, with 7 positions matching TRBD1. Gene TRBJ2-5 matches the end of the DNA better, so the J call may be wrong. Material for sequencing was blood. The sequence was obtained from a young man in good health. As DNA, the CDR3 is TGTGCCAGCAGTCGTGACAGGGTGTCCTTGGGGGAGACCCAGTACTTC. Encoded protein: CASSRDRVSLGETQYF.